This entry lists 32 T cell receptor beta chains sequenced from one sample in a study of T cell repertoires in cytomegalovirus infection. TCRdb analysed the reads with MiXCR anew, one entry per CDR3 protein. This sample has about a million distinct CDR3 sequences; less than 35% occur once, and the top ten carry about 14%. The antigens for these receptors are not known. Sequencing was performed on cultured CD8+ T cells from PBMCs, taken from culture after CMV antigen stimulation. These TCRs come from a human donor in good health (CMV status not recorded). Some clones in this sample may be carry-over from other donors' samples.

The table lists this clonotype with a few counts. This chain joins TRBV4-1 and TRBJ2-7; TRBD2 agrees at 12 bases. CDR3 length: 13 residues. The ends lost 0 bases at V and 12 bases at J; junction bases unmatched: 3. Germline CDR1 reads MGHRA; CDR2 reads YSYEKL. In nucleotides, the CDR3 is TGCGCCAGCAGCCAAGAACTAGCGGGGGGTTTGTACGTC. Encoded protein: CASSQELAGGLYV.

There are a few counts of this clonotype. This sequence joins TRBV12-3 or TRBV12-4 and TRBJ2-2, with D tentatively TRBD2 (6 bases). The length of the CDR3 is 16 residues. V was pared by 6 bases and J by 4 bases, with 18 bases between. The CDR3 spells CASSPPVGRSTGELFF. The CDR3 nucleotides read TGTGCCAGCAGCCCTCCTGTCGGGAGAAGCACCGGGGAGCTGTTTTTT.

This clonotype was seen a handful of times. The chain employs TRBV27 and TRBJ2-2; 7 bases match TRBD1. The CDR3 consists of 16 residues. Germline V CDR1 and CDR2: MNHEY, SMNVEV (reference sequence). J was trimmed by 1 base and V by 7 bases; bases with no gene match: 9. Written as DNA, the CDR3 is TGTGCCAGCACCTCCCCCGGGACAGAGAACACCGGGGAGCTGTTTTTT. Amino acids: CASTSPGTENTGELFF.

This clonotype was detected a few times. The chain links TRBV15 to TRBJ2-1, with a weak D call TRBD1 (6 bases). The CDR3 has 15 amino acids. V lost 0 bases, J lost 5 bases, and 11 bases lay in between. Germline CDR1 is LNHNV and CDR2 is YYDKDF (reference sequence). The CDR3 protein is CATSRDQWTDNEQFF. In DNA, the CDR3 is TGTGCCACCAGCAGAGATCAATGGACAGACAATGAGCAGTTCTTC.

The CDR3 here is CASSDGPPRTQYF. The CDR3 DNA is TGTGCCAGCAGCGATGGACCGCCAAGGACCCAGTACTTC. The chain links TRBV7-3 to TRBJ2-5; unclear D gene. Germline V gene sequence: CDR1 SGHTA, CDR2 FQGTGA. This CDR3 is 13 amino acids long. Trimming shortened V by 5 bases and J by 7 bases, and 14 bases separated the two germline ends.

This clonotype has a handful of counts. V and J are TRBV7-9 and TRBJ1-2; D call uncertain. The germline V gene has CDR1 SEHNR and CDR2 FQNEAQ (reference sequence). The CDR3 has 14 residues. V was clipped by 1 base and J by 0 bases, with 6 bases between them. This CDR3 is CASSLVAPNYGYTF. DNA for the CDR3: TGTGCCAGCAGCTTAGTCGCGCCTAACTATGGCTACACCTTC.

The chain uses TRBV19 and TRBJ2-3; D call uncertain. The CDR3 has 14 residues. Trimming stripped 3 bases from V and 2 bases from J, with 9 bases between. Germline loops: CDR1 LNHDA, CDR2 SQIVND (reference sequence). The CDR3 DNA reads TGTGCCAGTAGTATCCACCCCAACACAGATACGCAGTATTTT. It yields the protein CASSIHPNTDTQYF.

The sample holds one count of this clonotype. Sequence at one end of the junction differs from germline and may be a read error. The chain joins TRBV7-6 to TRBJ2-2; TRBD2 is a possible D gene (6 bases). Germline-derived CDR1 and CDR2 are SGHVS and FNYEAQ. The CDR3 is 15 amino acids. CDR3 in DNA: TGTGCTAGCACCTCAGTGGGTTCGGGGGCCGGGGAGCTGTTTTTT. Its translation: CASTSVGSGAGELFF.

On this clonotype itself: A read error may produce the germline difference seen at one junction end. V gene TRBV7-4 combines with J gene TRBJ2-7; D is undetermined. The germline V gene encodes CDR1 SGHVT and CDR2 SQSDAQ. The CDR3 length is 13 residues. The CDR3 spells CASSLGRSYEQHF. CDR3 bases: TGTGCCAGCAGCTTGGGCCGCTCCTACGAGCAGCACTTC.

The rearrangement joins TRBV27 to TRBJ1-6; D gene unclear. This CDR3 region has 15 residues. V lost 4 bases to trimming and J lost 0 bases, with 7 bases between them. The germline CDR1 and CDR2 sequences are MNHEY and SMNVEV (reference sequence). CDR3 DNA: TGTGCCAGCAGTTATGGTTTCTCCTATAATTCACCCCTCCACTTT. Translating it yields CASSYGFSYNSPLHF.

This clonotype was seen ten or more times. The chain couples TRBV6-1 to TRBJ1-1, with TRBD1 identical over 7 bases. V lost 6 bases to trimming and J lost 0 bases; unmatched junction nucleotides: 7. The length of the CDR3 is 15 residues. Germline-derived CDR1 and CDR2 are MNHNS and SASEGT. The CDR3 nucleotides are TGTGCCAGCAGCGCGACAGGGTCCGTGAACACTGAAGCTTTCTTT. Its translation is CASSATGSVNTEAFF.

This clonotype turned up a few times. The chain employs TRBV20-1 and TRBJ1-2; D not certain. Germline CDR1 is DFQATT and CDR2 is SNEGSKA (reference sequence). The V end lost 5 bases, the J end lost 2 bases, and 12 bases lay between the germline ends. This CDR3 is built from 13 residues. The CDR3 here is CSAQTGQNYGYTF. CDR3 DNA sequence: TGCAGTGCTCAGACGGGCCAGAACTATGGCTACACCTTC.

This clonotype was recorded many times. The chain has TRBV6-1 and TRBJ2-3; D call uncertain. Germline CDR1 MNHNS, CDR2 SASEGT. Trimming stripped 0 bases from V and 3 bases from J, with 10 bases between. This CDR3 is built from 15 residues. Here the CDR3 reads CASSEAILRTDTQYF. The CDR3 nucleotides read TGTGCCAGCAGTGAAGCTATCCTGAGGACAGATACGCAGTATTTT.

This chain links TRBV5-5 with TRBJ1-5; 7 bases agree with TRBD1. The CDR3 contains 18 residues. CDR1 is SGHKS, CDR2 YYEKEE, per germline (reference sequence). The V and J ends lost 4 bases and 0 bases, in that order; junction bases with no gene match: 13. The CDR3 nucleotides read TGTGCCAGCAGCCGCTCCGGGACAGTAGATTATAGCAATCAGCCCCAGCATTTT. Amino acids: CASSRSGTVDYSNQPQHF.

This chain joins TRBV7-9 and TRBJ2-5; no clear D gene. CDR3 length: 14 amino acids. Germline CDR1 and CDR2: SEHNR and FQNEAQ (reference sequence). V lost 4 bases and J lost 0, with 9 bases in between. CDR3: CASSWSAYQETQYF. CDR3 nucleotides: TGTGCCAGCAGCTGGTCTGCGTACCAAGAGACCCAGTACTTC.

The chain joins TRBV6-1 to TRBJ2-5; D uncertain. Trimming shortened V by 1 base and J by 1 base, and 10 bases separated the two germline ends. The CDR3 is 15 amino acids. Germline V gene data show CDR1 as MNHNS and CDR2 as SASEGT. CDR3 sequence: CASSEETGSQETQYF. DNA of the CDR3: TGTGCCAGCAGTGAAGAAACGGGTTCCCAAGAGACCCAGTACTTC.

The V and J genes are TRBV11-2 and TRBJ2-2; 9 bases are a match to TRBD1. Germline loops: CDR1 SGHAT, CDR2 FQNNGV. The trim removed 0 bases at V and 3 bases at J, leaving 5 bases unmatched. The CDR3 consists of 17 residues. CDR3 protein: CASSLEGQGFDTGELFF. CDR3 in DNA: TGTGCCAGCAGCTTAGAAGGACAGGGGTTTGACACCGGGGAGCTGTTTTTT.

The rearrangement links TRBV27 to TRBJ2-1; D gene ambiguous. The CDR3 has 13 amino acids. Germline loops: CDR1 MNHEY, CDR2 SMNVEV (reference sequence). The V gene lost 3 bases and the J gene lost 10 bases, with 13 bases spanning the gap. The CDR3 reads CASSFGSLGEQFF. The CDR3 DNA is TGTGCCAGCAGTTTTGGGTCTTTAGGCGAGCAGTTCTTC.

The chain uses TRBV27 and TRBJ1-1, with D hard to call. Germline V gene sequence: CDR1 MNHEY, CDR2 SMNVEV (reference sequence). The CDR3 has 11 residues. V shed 5 bases and J shed 10 bases, with 11 bases lying between them. The CDR3 nucleotides are TGTGCCAGCAGTGACGAATCGGGAGCTTTCTTT. This encodes CASSDESGAFF.

This clonotype has more than one count but fewer than ten. V and J are TRBV6-1 and TRBJ2-5; TRBD2 matches 7 bases. CDR3 length: 15 amino acids. Germline V gene sequence: CDR1 MNHNS, CDR2 SASEGT. V lost 5 bases to trimming and J lost 4 bases; unmatched junction nucleotides: 10. The CDR3 spells CASSPPRGEGETQYF. CDR3 nucleotides: TGTGCCAGCAGTCCCCCCCGTGGGGAGGGAGAGACCCAGTACTTC.

This clonotype appeared many times. The rearrangement uses TRBV7-6 and TRBJ1-5, with unresolved D. CDR1 is SGHVS, CDR2 FNYEAQ, per germline. V was cut by 6 bases and J by 2 bases, with 11 bases left in between. The CDR3 runs 14 residues. The CDR3 DNA is TGTGCCAGCAGTTCCCGTGGGGGCAATCAGCCCCAGCATTTT. Protein sequence: CASSSRGGNQPQHF.

The sample holds many counts of this clonotype. CDR3 nucleotide sequence: TGTGCCAGCAGCCCTCGCACAACCTCCTTCACTGAAGCTTTCTTT. Protein: CASSPRTTSFTEAFF. The chain is built from TRBV7-9 and TRBJ1-1; D is undetermined. Between the trimmed V and J ends, which lost 5 bases and 4 bases, there was a span of 17 bases. The CDR3 sequence is 15 residues long. CDR1 is SEHNR and CDR2 is FQNEAQ in the germline V gene (reference sequence).

This sequence joins TRBV5-4 and TRBJ2-3; TRBD1 is a possible D gene (6 bases). The CDR3 sequence is 15 residues long. Germline lookup yields CDR1 SGHNT and CDR2 YYREEE (reference sequence). Trimming left V 4 bases short and J 1 base short, with 13 bases between. The CDR3 sequence is CASSDTGSGTDTQYF. The CDR3 DNA is TGTGCCAGCAGCGATACAGGGTCTGGCACAGATACGCAGTATTTT.

This clonotype has a handful of counts. V and J are TRBV6-1 and TRBJ2-3; TRBD2 might be the D (7 bases). The CDR3 contains 12 residues. In germline, CDR1 is MNHNS, CDR2 SASEGT. V shed 10 bases and J shed 5 bases, with 13 bases lying between them. The CDR3 DNA sequence: TGTGCCACTGGGGGGGGCCTAGATACGCAGTATTTT. Translating it yields CATGGGLDTQYF.

There are a few counts of this clonotype. CDR3 in DNA: TGTGCCAGCAGTTATGGACTAGAGAGCGAGCAGTACTTC. Amino acids: CASSYGLESEQYF. J is TRBJ2-7 and V is TRBV6-5, with 7 bases lining up with TRBD2. The CDR3 has 13 residues. CDR1 is MNHEY and CDR2 is SVGAGI in the germline V gene. Trimming took 3 bases from V and 6 from J; bases not matched to a gene: 5.

In this sample, this clonotype turned up a few times. One end of the junction does not line up with germline, which may come from a read error. The chain recombines TRBV11-2 with TRBJ2-5, with D maybe TRBD2 (5 bases). The CDR3 is 12 residues long. Germline assignment: CDR1 SGHAT and CDR2 FQNNGV. The DNA of the CDR3 is TGTGCCAGCAGCTTAGCCACTCCGGCGGAGGACTTC. Amino acids: CASSLATPAEDF.

This clonotype has a single count. The chain employs TRBV19 and TRBJ1-4; 7 bases fit TRBD1. The CDR3 totals 13 residues. From germline, CDR1 is LNHDA and CDR2 SQIVND (reference sequence). V shed 9 bases and J 5 bases; nucleotides not matched to a gene: 6. CDR3 sequence: CASKQGRNEKLFF. The CDR3 coding sequence is TGTGCCAGCAAACAGGGGAGGAATGAAAAACTGTTTTTT.

The J gene is TRBJ1-5, the V gene TRBV4-1, with 8 nucleotides matching TRBD1. CDR1 is MGHRA and CDR2 is YSYEKL in the germline V gene. The CDR3 consists of 14 residues. The J segment lost 3 bases and the V segment lost 7 bases, leaving 5 bases of the junction unmatched. The CDR3 is CASNLRGPNQPQHF. CDR3 nucleotides: TGCGCCAGCAACCTCAGGGGGCCCAATCAGCCCCAGCATTTT.

The V gene is TRBV7-3, the J gene TRBJ2-5; 12 bases agree with TRBD2. Germline assignment: CDR1 SGHTA and CDR2 FQGTGA. V was pared by 8 bases and J by 3 bases, with 16 bases of the junction left unmatched. The CDR3 loop spans 18 amino acids. This CDR3 reads CASEPLLAGGVRKETQYF. CDR3 DNA sequence: TGTGCCAGCGAACCGCTTCTAGCGGGGGGGGTTCGGAAAGAGACCCAGTACTTC.

This clonotype was picked up a small number of times. This rearrangement joins TRBV20-1 to TRBJ2-1; D is ambiguous. Trimming cost V 5 bases and J 5 bases, with 7 bases left between them. The CDR3 spans 11 residues. The germline CDR1 and CDR2 sequences are DFQATT and SNEGSKA (reference sequence). The CDR3 sequence: CSASSDNEQFF. Written as DNA, the CDR3 is TGCAGTGCTTCGAGTGACAATGAGCAGTTCTTC.

This clonotype was picked up a small number of times. This chain connects TRBV7-3 to TRBJ2-5, with D uncertain. Trimming shortened V by 6 bases and J by 13 bases, and 6 bases separated the two germline ends. The CDR3 covers 8 residues. The germline V gene has CDR1 SGHTA and CDR2 FQGTGA. Here the CDR3 DNA reads TGTGCCAGCAGTCCCGGGTACTTC. This sequence encodes CASSPGYF.

The V and J genes are TRBV27 and TRBJ2-3; 9 bases line up with TRBD2. The CDR3 extends over 18 amino acids. The germline V gene encodes CDR1 MNHEY and CDR2 SMNVEV (reference sequence). V lost 3 bases, J lost 4 bases, and 14 bases stayed unmatched. The CDR3 spells CASSLGSAGGPFADTQYF. In DNA form, the CDR3 reads TGTGCCAGCAGTTTGGGTTCGGCGGGGGGGCCTTTCGCAGATACGCAGTATTTT.